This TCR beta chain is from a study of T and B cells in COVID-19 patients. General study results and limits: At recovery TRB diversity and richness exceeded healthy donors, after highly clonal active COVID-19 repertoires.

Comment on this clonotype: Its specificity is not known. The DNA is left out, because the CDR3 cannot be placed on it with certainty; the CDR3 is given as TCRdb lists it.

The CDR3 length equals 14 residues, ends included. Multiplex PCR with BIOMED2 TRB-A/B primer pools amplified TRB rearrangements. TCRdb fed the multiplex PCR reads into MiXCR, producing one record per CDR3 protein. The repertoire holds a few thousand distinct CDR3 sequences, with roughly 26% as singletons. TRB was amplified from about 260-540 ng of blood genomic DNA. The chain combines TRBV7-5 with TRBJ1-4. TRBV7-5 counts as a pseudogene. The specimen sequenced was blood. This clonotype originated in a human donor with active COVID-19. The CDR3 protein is CIAVPAGIGEELFF.